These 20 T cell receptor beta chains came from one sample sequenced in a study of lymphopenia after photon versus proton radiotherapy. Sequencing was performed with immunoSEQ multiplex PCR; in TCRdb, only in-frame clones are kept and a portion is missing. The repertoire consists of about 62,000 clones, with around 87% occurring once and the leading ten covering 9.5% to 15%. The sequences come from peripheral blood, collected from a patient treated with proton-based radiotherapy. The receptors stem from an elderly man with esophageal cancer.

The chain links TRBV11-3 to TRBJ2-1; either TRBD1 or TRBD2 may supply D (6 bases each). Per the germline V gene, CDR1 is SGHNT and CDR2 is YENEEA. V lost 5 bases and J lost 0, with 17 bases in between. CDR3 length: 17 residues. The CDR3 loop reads CASSRTGGGYSYNEQFF. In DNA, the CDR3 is TGTGCCAGCAGCCGCACCGGAGGGGGTTACTCCTACAATGAGCAGTTCTTC.

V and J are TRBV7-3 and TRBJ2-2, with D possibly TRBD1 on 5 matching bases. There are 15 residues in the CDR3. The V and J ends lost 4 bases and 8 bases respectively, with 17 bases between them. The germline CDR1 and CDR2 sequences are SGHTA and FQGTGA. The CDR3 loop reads CASSSQTPPGGELFF. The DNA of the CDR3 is TGTGCCAGCAGCTCCCAAACCCCACCAGGGGGGGAGCTGTTTTTT.

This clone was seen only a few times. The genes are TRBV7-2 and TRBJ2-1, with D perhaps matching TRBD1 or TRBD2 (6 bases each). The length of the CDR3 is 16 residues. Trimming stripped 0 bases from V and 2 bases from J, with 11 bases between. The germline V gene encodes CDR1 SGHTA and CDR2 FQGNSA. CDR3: CASSLATGRTYNEQFF. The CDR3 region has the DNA TGTGCCAGCAGCTTAGCAACAGGGAGGACCTACAATGAGCAGTTCTTC.

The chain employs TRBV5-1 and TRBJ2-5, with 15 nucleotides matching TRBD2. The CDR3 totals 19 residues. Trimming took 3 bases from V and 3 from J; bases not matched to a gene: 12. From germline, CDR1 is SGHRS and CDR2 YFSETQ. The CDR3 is CASSSTGTSGGFLEETQYF. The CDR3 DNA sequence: TGCGCCAGCAGCTCCACTGGGACTAGCGGGGGGTTTTTGGAAGAGACCCAGTACTTC.

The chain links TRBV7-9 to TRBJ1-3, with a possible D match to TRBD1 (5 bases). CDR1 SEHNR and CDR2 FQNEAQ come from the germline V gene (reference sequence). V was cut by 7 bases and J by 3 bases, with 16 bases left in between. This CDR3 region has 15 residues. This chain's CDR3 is CASNSSKGYGNTIYF. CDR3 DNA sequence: TGTGCCAGCAACTCATCAAAGGGGTATGGAAACACCATATATTTT.

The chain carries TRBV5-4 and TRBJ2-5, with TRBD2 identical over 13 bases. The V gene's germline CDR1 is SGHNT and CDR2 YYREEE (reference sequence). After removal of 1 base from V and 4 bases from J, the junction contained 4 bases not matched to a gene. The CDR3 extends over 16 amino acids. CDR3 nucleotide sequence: TGTGCCAGCAGCTTGTTACTAGCGGGGGGGCGAGAGACCCAGTACTTC. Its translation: CASSLLLAGGRETQYF.

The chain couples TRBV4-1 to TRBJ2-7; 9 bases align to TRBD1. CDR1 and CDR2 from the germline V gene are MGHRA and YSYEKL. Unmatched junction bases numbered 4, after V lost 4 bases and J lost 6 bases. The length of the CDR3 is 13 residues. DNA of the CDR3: TGCGCCAGCAGCCGGGACAGGGAGGGCGAGCAGTACTTC. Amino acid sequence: CASSRDREGEQYF.

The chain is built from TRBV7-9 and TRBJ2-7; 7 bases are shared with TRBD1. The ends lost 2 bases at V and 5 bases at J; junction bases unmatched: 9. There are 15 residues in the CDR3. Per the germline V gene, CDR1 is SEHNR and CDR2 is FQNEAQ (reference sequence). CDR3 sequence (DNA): TGTGCCAGCAGCTTATTAGTGGCAGGGGGACACGAGCAGTACTTC. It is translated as CASSLLVAGGHEQYF.

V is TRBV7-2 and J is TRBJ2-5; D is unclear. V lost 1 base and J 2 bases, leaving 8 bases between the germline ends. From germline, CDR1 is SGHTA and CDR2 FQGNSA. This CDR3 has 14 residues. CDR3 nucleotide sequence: TGTGCCAGCAGCTTAGATTTCGGACAAGAGACCCAGTACTTC. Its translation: CASSLDFGQETQYF.

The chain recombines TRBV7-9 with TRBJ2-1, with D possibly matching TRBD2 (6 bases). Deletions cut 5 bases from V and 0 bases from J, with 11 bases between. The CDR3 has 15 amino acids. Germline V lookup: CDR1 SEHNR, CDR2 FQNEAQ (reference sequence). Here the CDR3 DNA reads TGTGCCAGCAGCCCGCGGGGAGCCTCCTACAATGAGCAGTTCTTC. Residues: CASSPRGASYNEQFF.

Written as DNA, the CDR3 is TGCGCCAGCAGCCCAACTTATACTTCGCCTGGCTACACCTTC. Translated: CASSPTYTSPGYTF. The J gene is TRBJ1-2, the V gene TRBV5-1; D is unclear. The ends were cut back, 4 bases at V and 7 bases at J, with 17 bases in the middle. The germline gives CDR1 SGHRS, CDR2 YFSETQ. The CDR3 runs 14 residues.

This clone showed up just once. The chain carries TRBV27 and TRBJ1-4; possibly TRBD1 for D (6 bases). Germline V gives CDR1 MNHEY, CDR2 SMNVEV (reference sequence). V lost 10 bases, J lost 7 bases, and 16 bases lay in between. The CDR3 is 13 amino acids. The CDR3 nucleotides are TGTGCCATCGGGACACCGGGCGGTGAAAAACTGTTTTTT. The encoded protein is CAIGTPGGEKLFF. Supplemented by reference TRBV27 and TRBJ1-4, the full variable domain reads EAQVTQNPRYLITVTGKKLTVTCSQNMNHEYMSWYRQDPGLGLRQIYYSMNVEVTDKGDVPEGYKVSRKEKRNFPLILESPSPNQTSLYFCAIGTPGGEKLFFGSGTQLSVL.

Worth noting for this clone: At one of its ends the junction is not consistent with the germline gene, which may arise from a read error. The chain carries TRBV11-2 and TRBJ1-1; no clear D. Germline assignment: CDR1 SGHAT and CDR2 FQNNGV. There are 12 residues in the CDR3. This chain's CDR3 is CASSYGMGFGSF. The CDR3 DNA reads TGTGCCAGCAGCTACGGGATGGGCTTCGGGAGCTTT.

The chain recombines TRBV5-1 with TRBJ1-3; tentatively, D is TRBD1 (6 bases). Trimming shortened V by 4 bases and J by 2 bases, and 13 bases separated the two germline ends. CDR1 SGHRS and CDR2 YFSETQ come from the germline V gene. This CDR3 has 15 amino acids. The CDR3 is CASSPDGGPGNTIYF. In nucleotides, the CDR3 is TGCGCCAGCAGCCCAGACGGGGGGCCTGGAAACACCATATATTTT.

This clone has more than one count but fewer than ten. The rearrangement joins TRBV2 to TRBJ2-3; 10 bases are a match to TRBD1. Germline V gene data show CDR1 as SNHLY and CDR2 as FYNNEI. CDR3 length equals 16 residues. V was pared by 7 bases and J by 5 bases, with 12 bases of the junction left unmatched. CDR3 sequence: CASTFFGTGVKDTQYF. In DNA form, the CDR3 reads TGTGCCAGCACATTCTTCGGGACAGGGGTGAAAGATACGCAGTATTTT.

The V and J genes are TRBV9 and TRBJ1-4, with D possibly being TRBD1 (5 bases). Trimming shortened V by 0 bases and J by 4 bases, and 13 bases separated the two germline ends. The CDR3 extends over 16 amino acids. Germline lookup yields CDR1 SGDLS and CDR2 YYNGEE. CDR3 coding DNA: TGTGCCAGCAGCGTAGCTGTCGGGGCCGGTAATGAAAAACTGTTTTTT. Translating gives CASSVAVGAGNEKLFF.

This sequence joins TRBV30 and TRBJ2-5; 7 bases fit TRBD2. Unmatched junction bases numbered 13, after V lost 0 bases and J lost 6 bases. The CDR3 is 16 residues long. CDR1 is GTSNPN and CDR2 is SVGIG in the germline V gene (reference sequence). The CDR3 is CAWSVHFATSWKTQYF. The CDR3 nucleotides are TGTGCCTGGAGTGTACATTTCGCGACTAGCTGGAAGACCCAGTACTTC.

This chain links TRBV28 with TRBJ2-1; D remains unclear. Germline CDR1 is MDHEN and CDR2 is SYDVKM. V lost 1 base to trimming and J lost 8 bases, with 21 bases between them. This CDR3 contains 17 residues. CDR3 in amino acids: CASSLSSANLGFDEQFF. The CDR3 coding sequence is TGTGCCAGCAGTTTATCATCCGCAAATCTTGGGTTCGATGAGCAGTTCTTC. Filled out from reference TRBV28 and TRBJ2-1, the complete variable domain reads DVKVTQSSRYLVKRTGEKVFLECVQDMDHENMFWYRQDPGLGLRLIYFSYDVKMKEKGDIPEGYSVSREKKERFSLILESASTNQTSMYLCASSLSSANLGFDEQFFGPGTRLTVL.

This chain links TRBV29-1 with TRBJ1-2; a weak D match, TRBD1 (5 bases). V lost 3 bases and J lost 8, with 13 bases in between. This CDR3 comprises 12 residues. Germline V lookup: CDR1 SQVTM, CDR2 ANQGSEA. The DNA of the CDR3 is TGCAGCGTTGAGGGGGGAATGTCGGGCTACACCTTC. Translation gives CSVEGGMSGYTF. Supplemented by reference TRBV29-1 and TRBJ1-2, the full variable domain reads SAVISQKPSRDICQRGTSLTIQCQVDSQVTMMFWYRQQPGQSLTLIATANQGSEATYESGFVIDKFPISRPNLTFSTLTVSNMSPEDSSIYLCSVEGGMSGYTFGSGTRLTVV.

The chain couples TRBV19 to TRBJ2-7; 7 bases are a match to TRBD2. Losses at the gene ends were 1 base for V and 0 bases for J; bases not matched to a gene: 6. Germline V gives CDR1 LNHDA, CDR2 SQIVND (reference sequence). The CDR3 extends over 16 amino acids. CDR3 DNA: TGTGCCAGTAGTATAGTCCTAGCGGAAAGCTCCTACGAGCAGTACTTC. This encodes CASSIVLAESSYEQYF.